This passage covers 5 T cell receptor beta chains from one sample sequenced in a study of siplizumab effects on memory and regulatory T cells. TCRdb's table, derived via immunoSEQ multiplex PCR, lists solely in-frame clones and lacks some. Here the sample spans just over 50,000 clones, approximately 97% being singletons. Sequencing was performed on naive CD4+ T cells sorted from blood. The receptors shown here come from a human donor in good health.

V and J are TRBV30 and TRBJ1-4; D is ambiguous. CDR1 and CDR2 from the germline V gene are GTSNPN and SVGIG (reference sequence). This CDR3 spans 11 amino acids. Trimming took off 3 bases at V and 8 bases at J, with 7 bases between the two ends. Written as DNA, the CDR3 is TGTGCCTGGAGAACTACGGAAAAACTGTTTTTT. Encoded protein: CAWRTTEKLFF.

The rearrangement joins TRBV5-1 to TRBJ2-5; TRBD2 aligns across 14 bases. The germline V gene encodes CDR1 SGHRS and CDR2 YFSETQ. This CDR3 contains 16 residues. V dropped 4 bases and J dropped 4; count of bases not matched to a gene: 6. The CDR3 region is CASSKGLAGVPETQYF. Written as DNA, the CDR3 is TGCGCCAGCAGCAAGGGACTAGCGGGAGTTCCAGAGACCCAGTACTTC.

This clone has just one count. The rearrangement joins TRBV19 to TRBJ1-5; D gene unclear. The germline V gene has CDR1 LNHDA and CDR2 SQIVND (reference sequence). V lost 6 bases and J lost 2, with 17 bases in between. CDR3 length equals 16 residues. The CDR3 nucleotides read TGTGCCAGTAGGCCCGATGGTCAGGTTGGCAATCAGCCCCAGCATTTT. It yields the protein CASRPDGQVGNQPQHF.

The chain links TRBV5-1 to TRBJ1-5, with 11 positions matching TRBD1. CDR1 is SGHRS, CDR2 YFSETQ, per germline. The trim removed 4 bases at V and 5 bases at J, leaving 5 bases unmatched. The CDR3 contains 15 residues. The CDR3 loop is CASSVGTGGHQPQHF. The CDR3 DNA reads TGCGCCAGCAGCGTAGGGACAGGGGGACATCAGCCCCAGCATTTT.

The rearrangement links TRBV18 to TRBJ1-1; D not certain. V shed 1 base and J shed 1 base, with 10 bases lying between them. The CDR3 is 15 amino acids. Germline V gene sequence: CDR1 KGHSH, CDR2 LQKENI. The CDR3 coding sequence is TGTGCCAGCTCACCACGAAGGACGGCGAACACTGAAGCTTTCTTT. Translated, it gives CASSPRRTANTEAFF.